This T cell receptor beta chain was obtained from a study of blood T cell repertoires in COVID-19 (dated by TCRdb to about 2020). For the study in its entirety: Samples covering the acute and convalescent phases of COVID-19 were provided by collaborators in the United States, Italy and Spain. The repertoires were released in a freely available public database meant as a resource for research on the immune response to SARS-CoV-2. Where available, HLA class I and class II types were obtained from metadata supplied by the sample provider rather than from assay-based typing. Samples came from the ongoing ImmuneRACE study (first 160 participants) plus 1,254 subjects from 6 global collaborators. The dataset comprised deeply sampled blood TCRbeta repertoires from subjects exposed to, actively infected with, or recovered from COVID-19. The material from the prospective study consisted of cDNA or gDNA derived from T cells, B-cell-depleted T cells, or PBMCs. A de-identified subject ID, COVID-19 status, age in years and sex were almost always included in the sample metadata.

Of note for this clone: Its antigen target is currently unknown. No base-level quality is on record; no much larger clone is a single base apart.

One collaborating source in Seattle enrolled patients during active infection and followed them longitudinally through the course of disease. The collaborating institutions used their own protocols to collect whole blood in K2EDTA tubes. For TCRbeta analysis, collaborator samples were shipped as frozen whole blood, as isolated PBMCs, or as DNA extracted from either sample type. What the study reported, not specific to this receptor: The quantity of clinical and demographic metadata differed by source and by participant and was supplied without curation.

V and J are trimmed by 6 bases and 7 bases, and the gene matches miss 4 bases of the junction. Counted from cysteine to phenylalanine, this CDR3 has 13 amino acids. Only CDR3 DNA is held: 39 bases, read in frame from base 1. The immunoSEQ Assay, a bias-controlled multiplex PCR, was used to amplify TCRbeta CDR3 regions from genomic DNA. Regarding the original processing steps: Within the assay, amplification of reference gene primers was used to estimate how many nucleated cells each sample contained. To quantify the absolute abundance of each unique TCRbeta CDR3 rearrangement, sequence reads were collapsed and filtered. For each sample, productive Simpson clonality was calculated by taking the square root of Simpson's diversity index across productive rearrangements. TCRdb took over this immuneACCESS table, retaining in-frame rearrangements with V and J assigned. Such tables are incomplete; in checked studies, under half of the missing clones stem from an unresolved V gene, and the remainder is unexplained. The V and J calls and clone size come from that table; D and trimming were worked out from the DNA. The sample yields almost 350,000 clones; around nine tenths were counted once. Approximately 4.1% of the sample belongs to the ten largest clones.

What was sequenced was peripheral blood. This clonotype was obtained from a woman aged 60-75 years with COVID-19, enrolled during active disease. This chain joins TRBV12-3 or TRBV12-4 to TRBJ2-1; 9 central nucleotides agree with TRBD1. The sequenced DNA: TGTGCCAGCAGGGGACAGGGTGATAATGAGCAGTTCTTC. Translated, this is CASRGQGDNEQFF.